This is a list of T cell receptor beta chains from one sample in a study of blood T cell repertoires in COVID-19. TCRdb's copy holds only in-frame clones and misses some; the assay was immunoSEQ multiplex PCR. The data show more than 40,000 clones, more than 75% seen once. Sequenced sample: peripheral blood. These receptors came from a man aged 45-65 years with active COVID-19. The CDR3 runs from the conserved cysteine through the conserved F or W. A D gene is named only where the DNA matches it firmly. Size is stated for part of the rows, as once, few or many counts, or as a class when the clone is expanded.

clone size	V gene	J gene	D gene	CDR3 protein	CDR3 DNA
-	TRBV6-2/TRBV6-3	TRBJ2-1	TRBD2	CASSYLAGGGVNEQFF	TGTGCCAGCAGTTACTTAGCGGGAGGGGGAGTAAATGAGCAGTTCTTC
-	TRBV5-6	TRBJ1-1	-	CASSPLGSLQANTEAFF	TGTGCCAGCAGCCCCCTCGGAAGTTTACAGGCGAACACTGAAGCTTTCTTT
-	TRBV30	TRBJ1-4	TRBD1	CAWNEGQSNEKLFF	TGTGCCTGGAACGAGGGACAGTCCAATGAAAAACTGTTTTTT
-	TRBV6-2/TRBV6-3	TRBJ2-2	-	CASIPGGGPNTGELFF	TGTGCCAGCATCCCAGGGGGAGGGCCGAACACCGGGGAGCTGTTTTTT
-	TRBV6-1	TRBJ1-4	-	CASSEPYRATNEKLFF	TGTGCCAGCAGTGAACCGTACAGGGCAACTAATGAAAAACTGTTTTTT
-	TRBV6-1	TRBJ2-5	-	CASSEVGLLGTQYF	TGTGCCAGCAGTGAAGTGGGGCTGTTGGGGACCCAGTACTTC
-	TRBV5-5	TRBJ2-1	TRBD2	CASSPGLAGGSYNEQFF	TGTGCCAGCAGTCCGGGACTAGCGGGAGGTTCGTACAATGAGCAGTTCTTC
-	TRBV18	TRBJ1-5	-	CASSPSAGSNQPQHF	TGTGCCAGCTCACCAAGCGCAGGGTCCAATCAGCCCCAGCATTTT
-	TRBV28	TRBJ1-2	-	CASKAIGVGFGYTF	TGTGCCAGCAAGGCCATAGGGGTAGGTTTTGGCTACACCTTC
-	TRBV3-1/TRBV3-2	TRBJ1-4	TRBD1	CASSPRGGPQRLFF	TGTGCCAGCAGCCCGAGAGGGGGCCCCCAACGACTGTTTTTT
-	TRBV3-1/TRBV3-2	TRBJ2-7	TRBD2	CASSLRGGLSRLREQYF	TGTGCCAGCAGCCTACGGGGGGGGTTATCCCGACTACGCGAGCAGTACTTC
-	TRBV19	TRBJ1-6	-	CASSLQGEASPLHF	TGTGCCAGTAGTTTACAGGGAGAAGCTTCACCCCTCCACTTT
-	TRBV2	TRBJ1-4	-	CASNERTATNEKLFF	TGTGCCAGCAACGAAAGGACAGCAACTAATGAAAAACTGTTTTTT
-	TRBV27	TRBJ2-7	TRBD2	CASRSGTAGGRAYEQYF	TGTGCCAGCAGGTCCGGGACAGCGGGCGGGAGGGCCTACGAGCAGTACTTC
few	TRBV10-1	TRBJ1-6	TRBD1	CASSRTGDSPLHF	TGCGCCAGCAGTCGGACAGGCGATTCACCCCTCCACTTT
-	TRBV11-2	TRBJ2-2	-	CASSLVTRIRTGELFF	TGTGCCAGCAGCTTAGTTACGCGCATCCGGACCGGGGAGCTGTTTTTT
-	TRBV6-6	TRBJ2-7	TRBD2	CASKAGASYEQYF	TGTGCCAGCAAAGCGGGAGCATCCTACGAGCAGTACTTC
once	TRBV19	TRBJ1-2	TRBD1	CASSSQWTGGHGYTF	TGTGCCAGTAGTAGCCAATGGACAGGGGGCCATGGCTACACCTTC
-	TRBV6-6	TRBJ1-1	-	CASSYGQGYTEAFF	TGTGCCAGCAGTTACGGCCAGGGTTACACTGAAGCTTTCTTT
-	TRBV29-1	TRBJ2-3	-	CSVEDWRDPGTDTQYF	TGCAGCGTTGAAGATTGGAGGGATCCTGGCACAGATACGCAGTATTTT
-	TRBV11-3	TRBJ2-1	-	CASSLNREKNEQFF	TGTGCCAGCAGCTTAAACCGGGAAAAGAATGAGCAGTTCTTC
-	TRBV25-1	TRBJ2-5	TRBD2	CASSPLAGGPETQYF	TGTGCCAGCAGTCCCCTTGCGGGGGGGCCGGAGACCCAGTACTTC
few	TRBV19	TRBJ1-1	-	CASSPRRGNTEAFF	TGTGCCAGTAGCCCCAGGAGGGGGAACACTGAAGCTTTCTTT
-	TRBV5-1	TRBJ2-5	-	CASSPLGAVETQYF	TGCGCCAGCAGCCCCCTGGGGGCTGTGGAGACCCAGTACTTC
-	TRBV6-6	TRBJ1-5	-	CASSPPPRVLNQPQHF	TGTGCCAGCAGTCCCCCCCCCAGGGTCCTCAATCAGCCCCAGCATTTT
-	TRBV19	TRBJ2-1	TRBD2	CASSTSGTSGLNEQFF	TGTGCCAGTAGTACCTCCGGGACTAGCGGCCTCAATGAGCAGTTCTTC